These 27 T cell receptor beta chains were sequenced from one sample in a study of blood T cell repertoires in COVID-19 (dated by TCRdb to 2018 to 2021). Preparation of the library involved the immunoSEQ multiplex PCR assay. TCRdb retrieved this table from immuneACCESS and kept in-frame rearrangements only. Not all clones are present; in checked studies, unresolved V genes account for under half, and no reason is known for the remainder. This sample holds some 80,000 clones; about three quarters were observed only once. Clones ranked in the top ten supply about 20% of the sample. Material for sequencing was peripheral blood. Source of these receptors: an elderly woman with active or convalescent COVID-19.

There are a few counts of this clone. V is TRBV4-3 and J is TRBJ1-3; 9 bases align to TRBD1. V lost 0 bases, J lost 0 bases, and 12 bases stayed unmatched. Germline values: CDR1 LGHNA, CDR2 YSLEER. This CDR3 spans 20 amino acids. The CDR3: CASSQEGPWTGASSGNTIYF. CDR3 in DNA: TGCGCCAGCAGCCAAGAGGGACCTTGGACAGGGGCCAGCTCTGGAAACACCATATATTTT.

The chain uses TRBV6-1 and TRBJ1-2; D gene uncertain. V was clipped by 2 bases and J by 4 bases, with 20 bases between them. The length of the CDR3 is 17 residues. Germline CDR1 is MNHNS and CDR2 is SASEGT. CDR3 sequence reads: CASSEFTLNVGGYGYTF. For the CDR3, the DNA is TGTGCCAGCAGTGAATTCACCCTGAATGTGGGAGGCTATGGCTACACCTTC.

This clone was seen a few times. This chain connects TRBV5-1 to TRBJ2-7, with 9 bases that match TRBD1. Germline-derived CDR1 and CDR2 are SGHRS and YFSETQ. The V gene end was trimmed by 3 bases and the J gene end by 5 bases; junction bases not matched to a gene: 6. The CDR3 has 14 amino acids. This CDR3 reads CASSYRDRVHEQYF. The CDR3 nucleotides read TGCGCCAGCAGCTACCGGGACAGGGTCCACGAGCAGTACTTC.

This sequence joins TRBV12-5 and TRBJ2-2; 9 positions agree with TRBD1. The V segment lost 0 bases and the J segment 1 base; nucleotides outside the gene matches: 6. The CDR3 length is 18 residues. Germline V gene data show CDR1 as LGHNT and CDR2 as FRNRAP. CDR3 coding DNA: TGTGCTAGTGGTTTGGTACAGAAGACAGGGGGGAACACCGGGGAGCTGTTTTTT. Encoded protein: CASGLVQKTGGNTGELFF.

CDR3 in DNA: TGTGCCAGCACAGACAGGGTCACCTACGAGCAGTACTTC. Its translation: CASTDRVTYEQYF. The gene calls are TRBV2 and TRBJ2-7, with 7 bases that match TRBD1. This CDR3 is built from 13 residues. Germline V gives CDR1 SNHLY, CDR2 FYNNEI. The V and J ends lost 7 bases and 2 bases, in that order; junction bases with no gene match: 5.

The chain couples TRBV29-1 to TRBJ2-5; 8 nucleotides line up with TRBD1. V lost 7 bases and J lost 5; bases outside the gene matches: 6. CDR1 and CDR2 (germline): SQVTM, ANQGSEA. The length of the CDR3 is 12 residues. The CDR3 nucleotides are TGCAGCGCTCGGACAGGGCTGGAGACCCAGTACTTC. It specifies CSARTGLETQYF.

This clone turned up a few times. The genes are TRBV7-2 and TRBJ2-3; 8 nucleotides align to TRBD2. The CDR3 is 18 residues long. Looked up from germline, CDR1 is SGHTA and CDR2 is FQGNSA. V gave up 1 base and J gave up 1 base; unmatched junction bases: 10. The DNA of the CDR3 is TGTGCCAGCAGCTTAGAACCGGGGGGGCAGCCCCGCACAGATACGCAGTATTTT. This encodes CASSLEPGGQPRTDTQYF.

The genes are TRBV3-1 (or the pseudogene TRBV3-2) and TRBJ2-4; maybe TRBD2 (5 bases). CDR3 length: 14 residues. Germline loops: CDR1 LGHDT, CDR2 YNNKEL (reference sequence). V lost 3 bases and J lost 0, with 6 bases in between. CDR3 region: CASSHGIAKNIQYF. CDR3 nucleotides: TGTGCCAGCAGCCACGGGATAGCCAAAAACATTCAGTACTTC.

The chain has TRBV6-5 and TRBJ2-2; 7 nucleotides match TRBD1. The V gene's germline CDR1 is MNHEY and CDR2 SVGAGI. V was clipped by 5 bases and J by 4 bases; unmatched bases: 7. CDR3 size: 15 residues. CDR3 in DNA: TGTGCCAGCAGTCCGCGACAGGGATCCACCGGGGAGCTGTTTTTT. Its protein is CASSPRQGSTGELFF.

The J gene is TRBJ1-2, the V gene TRBV6-5; 8 positions agree with TRBD1. CDR1 MNHEY and CDR2 SVGAGI come from the germline V gene. This CDR3 spans 13 amino acids. After removal of 6 bases from V and 8 bases from J, the junction contained 8 bases not matched to a gene. The CDR3 DNA sequence: TGTGCCAGCAGCCGCCAAAGGACAGGGGGCTACACCTTC. The encoded protein is CASSRQRTGGYTF.

A word on this clone: An end of the junction differs from the germline gene, which may be a read error. The rearrangement joins TRBV20-1 to TRBJ2-1; 8 bases line up with TRBD2. Germline V gene sequence: CDR1 DFQATT, CDR2 SNEGSKA (reference sequence). The CDR3 has 8 residues. Here the CDR3 reads CSRGGVLF. CDR3 sequence (DNA): TGCAGTCGGGGGGGCGTTCTCTTC.

The rearrangement joins TRBV6-6 to TRBJ2-5; perhaps TRBD1 as D (8 bases). CDR3 size: 16 residues. In germline, CDR1 is MNHNY, CDR2 SVGAGI (reference sequence). The V and J ends lost 6 bases and 4 bases respectively, with 21 bases between them. In DNA, the CDR3 is TGTGCCAGCAGCCGGACAGGGAGGGGACAACGAGAGACCCAGTACTTC. It specifies CASSRTGRGQRETQYF.

The rearrangement links TRBV6-1 to TRBJ2-5; the D is unclear. Germline V gene sequence: CDR1 MNHNS, CDR2 SASEGT. With 2 bases removed from V and 3 bases from J, the gap between germline ends came to 10 bases. The CDR3 is 14 residues long. In nucleotides, the CDR3 is TGTGCCAGCAGTGAAAGTTTCCGGGAAGAGACCCAGTACTTC. It translates to CASSESFREETQYF.

The chain is built from TRBV27 and TRBJ1-4, with 7 bases identical to TRBD1. The CDR3 has 15 residues. Germline trimming cut 5 bases from V and 3 bases from J; bases unmatched to any gene: 6. Germline CDR1 reads MNHEY; CDR2 reads SMNVEV (reference sequence). The chain's CDR3 is CASSITGAANEKLFF. DNA of the CDR3: TGTGCCAGCAGTATCACAGGGGCGGCTAATGAAAAACTGTTTTTT. Full variable domain (rest looked up from reference TRBV27 and TRBJ1-4): EAQVTQNPRYLITVTGKKLTVTCSQNMNHEYMSWYRQDPGLGLRQIYYSMNVEVTDKGDVPEGYKVSRKEKRNFPLILESPSPNQTSLYFCASSITGAANEKLFFGSGTQLSVL.

This sequence joins TRBV30 and TRBJ1-5, with D possibly matching TRBD1 (5 bases). V lost 2 bases and J 2 bases, leaving 19 bases between the germline ends. CDR1 is GTSNPN and CDR2 is SVGIG in the germline V gene (reference sequence). The CDR3 runs to 17 residues. The CDR3 is CAWSPLGPGGGNQPQHF. The CDR3, as DNA: TGTGCCTGGAGTCCTCTGGGGCCGGGTGGCGGCAATCAGCCCCAGCATTTT.

The chain couples TRBV30 to TRBJ1-4; D is undetermined. The CDR3 runs to 14 residues. V was clipped by 2 bases and J by 3 bases, with 10 bases between them. Germline V lookup: CDR1 GTSNPN, CDR2 SVGIG (reference sequence). The CDR3 DNA reads as TGTGCCTGGAGTTTGACTTCAGCTAATGAAAAACTGTTTTTT. It encodes CAWSLTSANEKLFF.

The chain couples TRBV9 to TRBJ1-1; TRBD1 matches 8 bases. Germline CDR1 reads SGDLS; CDR2 reads YYNGEE. The CDR3 runs 15 residues. The trim removed 2 bases at V and 4 bases at J, leaving 7 bases unmatched. In DNA, the CDR3 is TGTGCCAGCAGCGTGGCACAGGGGGTGAGCACTGAAGCTTTCTTT. Translated: CASSVAQGVSTEAFF. The entire variable domain, with the rest obtained from reference TRBV9 and TRBJ1-1, is as follows: DSGVTQTPKHLITATGQRVTLRCSPRSGDLSVYWYQQSLDQGLQFLIQYYNGEERAKGNILERFSAQQFPDLHSELNLSSLELGDSALYFCASSVAQGVSTEAFFGQGTRLTVV.

The chain employs TRBV7-2 and TRBJ1-5; D perhaps matches TRBD1 (5 bases). Germline-derived CDR1 and CDR2 are SGHTA and FQGNSA. The CDR3 length is 15 residues. V was cut by 1 base and J by 6 bases, with 13 bases left in between. The DNA of the CDR3 is TGTGCCAGCAGCTTAGAGTTCAGGGATGGTCAGCCCCAGCATTTT. This translates into CASSLEFRDGQPQHF.

The rearrangement joins TRBV7-2 to TRBJ2-2; tentatively, D is TRBD2 (6 bases). The CDR3 has 14 amino acids. CDR1 and CDR2 (germline): SGHTA, FQGNSA. V lost 3 bases, J lost 1 base, and 6 bases lay in between. This CDR3 reads CASSLGGNTGELFF. The DNA for the CDR3 is TGTGCCAGCAGCTTGGGGGGGAACACCGGGGAGCTGTTTTTT. Together with reference TRBV7-2 and TRBJ2-2, the CDR3 gives the full variable domain: GAGVSQSPSNKVTEKGKDVELRCDPISGHTALYWYRQSLGQGLEFLIYFQGNSAPDKSGLPSDRFSAERTGGSVSTLTIQRTQQEDSAVYLCASSLGGNTGELFFGEGSRLTVL.

This clone was recorded a few times. The chain uses TRBV4-3 and TRBJ1-6, with D unclear. Deletions cut 0 bases from V and 5 bases from J, with 11 bases between. The length of the CDR3 is 16 residues. CDR1 LGHNA and CDR2 YSLEER come from the germline V gene. CDR3 DNA sequence: TGCGCCAGCAGCCAAGATCGCGTACCTAATAATTCACCCCTCCACTTT. This translates into CASSQDRVPNNSPLHF.

The chain links TRBV19 to TRBJ2-7, with 7 bases that match TRBD1. The germline CDR1 and CDR2 sequences are LNHDA and SQIVND (reference sequence). After removal of 5 bases from V and 1 base from J, the junction contained 8 bases not matched to a gene. The CDR3 sequence is 15 residues long. CDR3: CASSGQTGVSYEQYF. CDR3 coding DNA: TGTGCCAGTAGTGGACAAACAGGGGTGTCCTACGAGCAGTACTTC.

V usage is TRBV5-6 and J usage is TRBJ1-2, with 7 bases aligning to TRBD1. Germline CDR1 reads SGHDT; CDR2 reads YYEEEE. J lost 2 bases, V lost 1 base, and 2 bases had no gene match. CDR3 length: 14 amino acids. The CDR3 bases are TGTGCCAGCAGCTTGTACAGGGGAAACTATGGCTACACCTTC. Its protein is CASSLYRGNYGYTF.

This clone was seen once. The CDR3 spells CASSYPGSQPQHF. CDR3 DNA sequence: TGTGCCAGCAGTTACCCAGGGTCTCAGCCCCAGCATTTT. The chain uses TRBV6-6 and TRBJ1-5; TRBD1 might be the D (5 bases). CDR3 size: 13 residues. Trimming cost V 2 bases and J 6 bases, with 8 bases left between them. Germline V gene lookup returns CDR1 MNHNY and CDR2 SVGAGI (reference sequence).

The chain has TRBV7-2 and TRBJ2-3, with D unresolved. Deletions cut 0 bases from V and 4 bases from J, with 8 bases between. This CDR3 is built from 14 residues. Germline-derived CDR1 and CDR2 are SGHTA and FQGNSA. CDR3 loop: CASSLASMSDTQYF. The DNA for the CDR3 is TGTGCCAGCAGCTTAGCGAGCATGTCAGATACGCAGTATTTT.

This clone was detected only a few times. This chain joins TRBV25-1 and TRBJ1-1, with D possibly being TRBD1 (5 bases). Germline V gene lookup returns CDR1 MGHDK and CDR2 SYGVNS. This CDR3 has 16 amino acids. The V and J ends lost 0 bases and 0 bases respectively, with 11 bases between them. CDR3 DNA: TGTGCCAGCAGTGAATATGGGGAAGGGGTGAACACTGAAGCTTTCTTT. This codes for CASSEYGEGVNTEAFF.

The rearrangement links TRBV5-5 to TRBJ1-4; the D is unclear. The CDR3 is 14 amino acids. CDR1 and CDR2 (germline): SGHKS, YYEKEE (reference sequence). Trimming took off 2 bases at V and 7 bases at J, with 12 bases between the two ends. DNA for the CDR3: TGTGCCAGCAGCTTCGGCAGGAATGGTGAAAAACTGTTTTTT. Translating gives CASSFGRNGEKLFF.

The chain is built from TRBV19 and TRBJ2-4, with D perhaps TRBD1 (6 bases). This CDR3 has 15 residues. With 2 bases removed from V and 1 base from J, the gap between germline ends came to 9 bases. CDR1 and CDR2 (germline): LNHDA, SQIVND (reference sequence). The CDR3 region is CASSISQGAKNIQYF. DNA for the CDR3: TGTGCCAGTAGTATATCGCAGGGGGCCAAAAACATTCAGTACTTC. The full variable domain, in which reference TRBV19 and TRBJ2-4 provide the parts outside the CDR3, is DGGITQSPKYLFRKEGQNVTLSCEQNLNHDAMYWYRQDPGQGLRLIYYSQIVNDFQKGDIAEGYSVSREKKESFPLTVTSAQKNPTAFYLCASSISQGAKNIQYFGAGTRLSVL.